This T cell receptor (beta chain) was identified during a study of shared clonotypes between healthy human individuals. Study details: CD4 naive and memory got three plates each, CD8 naive two, CD8 memory one.

Using immunoSEQ multiplex PCR, the repertoire was profiled, and TCRdb retains in-frame clones only, with some absent. The sample contains approximately 2.3 million clones, 85% to 95% of which appear only once. The junction had 12 bases not matched to a gene; V was cut back by 6 bases and J by 7 bases. CDR1 and CDR2 from the germline V gene are SNHLY and FYNNEI. CDR3 length equals 15 residues. Each sample came from a Caucasian adult donor living in Nashville, Tennessee. Note on this clone: The antigen remains unidentified.

The study, taken as a whole, reports: On the whole, naive subsets had larger estimated richness than memory subsets had.

This chain connects TRBV2 to TRBJ2-5; 9 positions match TRBD1. The sample comprised naive CD4+ T cells from PBMCs. Subset reported: CD45RA+ positively selected. The sequence came from a man younger than 30 in good health. Some clones in this sample may be carry-over from other donors' samples. The CDR3 region is CASSETGQGWGTQYF. DNA of the CDR3: TGTGCCAGCAGCGAGACCGGACAGGGGTGGGGGACCCAGTACTTC.